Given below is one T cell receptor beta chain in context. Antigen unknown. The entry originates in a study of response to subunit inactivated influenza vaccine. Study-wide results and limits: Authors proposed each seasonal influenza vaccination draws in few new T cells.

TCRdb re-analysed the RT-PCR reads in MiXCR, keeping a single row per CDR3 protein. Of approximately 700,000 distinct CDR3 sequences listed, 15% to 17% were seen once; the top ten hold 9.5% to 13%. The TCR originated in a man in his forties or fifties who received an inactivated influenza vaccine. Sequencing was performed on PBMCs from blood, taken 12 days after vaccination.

The CDR3 loop reads CASSHPREGSETQYF. DNA for the CDR3: TGTGCCAGCAGCCATCCGAGGGAGGGAAGTGAGACCCAGTACTTC. The rearrangement joins TRBV12-3 or TRBV12-4 to TRBJ2-5; 7 nucleotides match TRBD2. This CDR3 contains 15 residues. J was trimmed by 5 bases and V by 6 bases; bases with no gene match: 12.